These 3 T cell receptor beta chains were sequenced from one sample in a study of blood T cell repertoires in COVID-19. Sequencing was performed with immunoSEQ multiplex PCR; in TCRdb, only in-frame clones are kept and a portion is missing. Of just over 200,000 clones in the sample, roughly 80% are singletons; the top ten hold 5.5%. Sequenced: peripheral blood. These receptors came from a woman in her 70s with acute or convalescent COVID-19.

V usage is TRBV18 and J usage is TRBJ2-7; 8 nucleotides align to TRBD1. Germline CDR1 KGHSH, CDR2 LQKENI. This CDR3 has 15 amino acids. V lost 5 bases and J lost 6; bases outside the gene matches: 12. CDR3 DNA sequence: TGTGCCAGCTCAGGAGAGGGACAGGTAAGGGCCGAGCAGTACTTC. Translating gives CASSGEGQVRAEQYF.

This clone was detected only a few times. The chain joins TRBV25-1 to TRBJ2-7, with 7 positions matching TRBD1. Trimming removed 4 bases from V and 1 base from J; junction bases left unmatched: 7. Germline V CDR1 and CDR2: MGHDK, SYGVNS. This CDR3 has 15 residues. CDR3 in amino acids: CASSAAGTASYEQYF. CDR3 nucleotides: TGTGCCAGCAGTGCAGCCGGGACAGCATCCTACGAGCAGTACTTC.

This clone was seen a few times. The V gene is TRBV7-9, the J gene TRBJ1-4, with D maybe TRBD1 (5 bases). CDR3 length equals 16 residues. Germline CDR1 and CDR2: SEHNR and FQNEAQ (reference sequence). Trimming stripped 1 base from V and 4 bases from J, with 13 bases between. The CDR3 bases are TGTGCCAGCAGCTTAGGCCGGGGGATTGATAATGAAAAACTGTTTTTT. It codes for CASSLGRGIDNEKLFF.